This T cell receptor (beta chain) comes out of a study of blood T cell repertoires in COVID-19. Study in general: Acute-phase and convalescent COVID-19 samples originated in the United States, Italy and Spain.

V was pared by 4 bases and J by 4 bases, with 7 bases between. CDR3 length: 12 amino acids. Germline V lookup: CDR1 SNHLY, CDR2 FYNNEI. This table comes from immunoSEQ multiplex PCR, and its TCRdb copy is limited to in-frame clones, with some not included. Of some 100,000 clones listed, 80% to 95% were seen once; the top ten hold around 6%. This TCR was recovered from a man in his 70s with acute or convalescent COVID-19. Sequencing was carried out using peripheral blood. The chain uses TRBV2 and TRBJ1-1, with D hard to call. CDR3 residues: CASSGSGTEAFF. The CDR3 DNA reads TGTGCCAGCAGTGGTTCGGGCACTGAAGCTTTCTTT.